This T cell receptor (beta chain) was profiled in a study of Ad26.COV2.S vaccination and SARS-CoV-2 variants. Study at large: Vaccine-arm donor from the placebo-controlled COV1001 Ad26.COV2.S trial. Intramuscularly, Ad26.COV2.S was given either once or twice, 56 days apart.

On this clone itself: Antigen unknown.

Clones were sequenced by immunoSEQ multiplex PCR, and TCRdb holds only the in-frame ones, with some missing. There are about 470,000 clones in the sample; around 90% occur only once, and approximately 4.3% lies in the top ten. Treatment specified: 19 received Ad26.COV2.S at low or high dose, single or two shots; roughly 5 received placebo; per-sample allocation not given. Collection of the samples took place on day 63 after the first injection of vaccine or placebo. Findings and caveats of the study: It is possible that the TCR breadth and depth analyses underestimated the total T cell responses.

Sequenced material: peripheral blood, taken in a trial of Ad26.COV2.S vaccine versus placebo. The TCR sequence derives from a person aged 18-65 years who received the Ad26.COV2.S COVID-19 vaccine or a placebo.

CDR3 DNA sequence: TGTGCCAGCAGTGCAATTAGCGGGAGCCCAGATACGCAGTATTTT. Protein: CASSAISGSPDTQYF. This chain joins TRBV2 and TRBJ2-3; 9 bases line up with TRBD2. J was trimmed by 4 bases and V by 4 bases; bases with no gene match: 6. There are 15 residues in the CDR3. Germline lookup yields CDR1 SNHLY and CDR2 FYNNEI.